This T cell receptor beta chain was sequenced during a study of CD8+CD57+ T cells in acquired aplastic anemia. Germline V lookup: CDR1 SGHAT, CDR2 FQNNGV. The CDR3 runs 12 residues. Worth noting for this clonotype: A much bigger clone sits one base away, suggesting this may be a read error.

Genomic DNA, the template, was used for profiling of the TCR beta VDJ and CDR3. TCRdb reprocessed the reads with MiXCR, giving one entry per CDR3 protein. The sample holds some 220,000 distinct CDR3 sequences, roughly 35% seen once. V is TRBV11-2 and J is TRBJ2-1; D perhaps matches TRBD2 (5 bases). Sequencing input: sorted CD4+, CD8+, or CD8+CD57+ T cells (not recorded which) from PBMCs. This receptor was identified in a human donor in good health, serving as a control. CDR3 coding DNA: TGTGTCAGCAGCGACACGGGGAGTGAGCAGTTCTTC. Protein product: CVSSDTGSEQFF.